This entry lists 4 T cell receptor beta chains sequenced from one sample in a study of early T cells in non-severe SARS-CoV-2 infection. TCRdb processed the 5' RACE reads anew with MiXCR; each CDR3 protein has one entry. The sample has about 20,000 distinct CDR3 sequences; around 5.8% are singletons. Here the sequenced sample was whole blood, taken at baseline. The receptors derive from an adult who was a healthcare worker with PCR-confirmed SARS-CoV-2 infection or an uninfected control (not recorded which).

The V gene is TRBV27, the J gene TRBJ1-4; D is unresolved. CDR1 and CDR2 (germline): MNHEY, SMNVEV (reference sequence). The CDR3 spans 14 residues. The ends were cut back, 2 bases at V and 5 bases at J, with 9 bases in the middle. Written as DNA, the CDR3 is TGTGCCAGCAGTTTAGGACCGTTGAATGAAAAACTGTTTTTT. It specifies CASSLGPLNEKLFF. Together with reference TRBV27 and TRBJ1-4, the CDR3 gives the full variable domain: EAQVTQNPRYLITVTGKKLTVTCSQNMNHEYMSWYRQDPGLGLRQIYYSMNVEVTDKGDVPEGYKVSRKEKRNFPLILESPSPNQTSLYFCASSLGPLNEKLFFGSGTQLSVL.

This clonotype was recorded many times. The V and J genes are TRBV6-1 and TRBJ2-4, with 8 bases fitting TRBD2. V trimming: 6 bases; J trimming: 8 bases; junction bases outside the gene matches: 9. The CDR3 consists of 14 residues. CDR1 is MNHNS, CDR2 SASEGT, per germline. The CDR3 region has the DNA TGTGCCAGCAGGGGCGGGGGGCAATGGGACATTCAGTACTTC. This sequence encodes CASRGGGQWDIQYF.

This clonotype occurred a few times. The chain has TRBV11-3 and TRBJ1-1; D not certain. CDR1 is SGHNT, CDR2 YENEEA, per germline. The CDR3 sequence is 13 residues long. V was shortened by 5 bases and J by 4 bases, with 11 bases between the two germline ends. The CDR3 reads CASSIRSATEAFF. Here the CDR3 DNA reads TGTGCCAGCAGCATCCGCAGTGCCACTGAAGCTTTCTTT.

The rearrangement uses TRBV4-3 and TRBJ2-3, with D perhaps being TRBD1 or TRBD2 (5 bases each). This CDR3 comprises 13 residues. Trimming shortened V by 5 bases and J by 6 bases, and 12 bases separated the two germline ends. Germline V CDR1 and CDR2: LGHNA, YSLEER. The CDR3 bases are TGCGCCAGCAGCTCCCTAGGGGACGATACGCAGTATTTT. This sequence encodes CASSSLGDDTQYF.